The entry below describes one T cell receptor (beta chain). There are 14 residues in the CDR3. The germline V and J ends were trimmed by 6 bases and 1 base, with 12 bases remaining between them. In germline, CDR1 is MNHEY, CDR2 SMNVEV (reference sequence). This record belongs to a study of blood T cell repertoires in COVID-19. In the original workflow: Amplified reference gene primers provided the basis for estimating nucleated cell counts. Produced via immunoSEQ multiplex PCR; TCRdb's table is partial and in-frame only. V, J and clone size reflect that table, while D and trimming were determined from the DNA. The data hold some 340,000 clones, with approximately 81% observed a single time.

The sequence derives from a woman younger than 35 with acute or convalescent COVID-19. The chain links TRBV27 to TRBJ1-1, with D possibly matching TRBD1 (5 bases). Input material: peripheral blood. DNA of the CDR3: TGTGCCAGCAGCCCAGGGCTTGGGAACACTGAAGCTTTCTTT. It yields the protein CASSPGLGNTEAFF.